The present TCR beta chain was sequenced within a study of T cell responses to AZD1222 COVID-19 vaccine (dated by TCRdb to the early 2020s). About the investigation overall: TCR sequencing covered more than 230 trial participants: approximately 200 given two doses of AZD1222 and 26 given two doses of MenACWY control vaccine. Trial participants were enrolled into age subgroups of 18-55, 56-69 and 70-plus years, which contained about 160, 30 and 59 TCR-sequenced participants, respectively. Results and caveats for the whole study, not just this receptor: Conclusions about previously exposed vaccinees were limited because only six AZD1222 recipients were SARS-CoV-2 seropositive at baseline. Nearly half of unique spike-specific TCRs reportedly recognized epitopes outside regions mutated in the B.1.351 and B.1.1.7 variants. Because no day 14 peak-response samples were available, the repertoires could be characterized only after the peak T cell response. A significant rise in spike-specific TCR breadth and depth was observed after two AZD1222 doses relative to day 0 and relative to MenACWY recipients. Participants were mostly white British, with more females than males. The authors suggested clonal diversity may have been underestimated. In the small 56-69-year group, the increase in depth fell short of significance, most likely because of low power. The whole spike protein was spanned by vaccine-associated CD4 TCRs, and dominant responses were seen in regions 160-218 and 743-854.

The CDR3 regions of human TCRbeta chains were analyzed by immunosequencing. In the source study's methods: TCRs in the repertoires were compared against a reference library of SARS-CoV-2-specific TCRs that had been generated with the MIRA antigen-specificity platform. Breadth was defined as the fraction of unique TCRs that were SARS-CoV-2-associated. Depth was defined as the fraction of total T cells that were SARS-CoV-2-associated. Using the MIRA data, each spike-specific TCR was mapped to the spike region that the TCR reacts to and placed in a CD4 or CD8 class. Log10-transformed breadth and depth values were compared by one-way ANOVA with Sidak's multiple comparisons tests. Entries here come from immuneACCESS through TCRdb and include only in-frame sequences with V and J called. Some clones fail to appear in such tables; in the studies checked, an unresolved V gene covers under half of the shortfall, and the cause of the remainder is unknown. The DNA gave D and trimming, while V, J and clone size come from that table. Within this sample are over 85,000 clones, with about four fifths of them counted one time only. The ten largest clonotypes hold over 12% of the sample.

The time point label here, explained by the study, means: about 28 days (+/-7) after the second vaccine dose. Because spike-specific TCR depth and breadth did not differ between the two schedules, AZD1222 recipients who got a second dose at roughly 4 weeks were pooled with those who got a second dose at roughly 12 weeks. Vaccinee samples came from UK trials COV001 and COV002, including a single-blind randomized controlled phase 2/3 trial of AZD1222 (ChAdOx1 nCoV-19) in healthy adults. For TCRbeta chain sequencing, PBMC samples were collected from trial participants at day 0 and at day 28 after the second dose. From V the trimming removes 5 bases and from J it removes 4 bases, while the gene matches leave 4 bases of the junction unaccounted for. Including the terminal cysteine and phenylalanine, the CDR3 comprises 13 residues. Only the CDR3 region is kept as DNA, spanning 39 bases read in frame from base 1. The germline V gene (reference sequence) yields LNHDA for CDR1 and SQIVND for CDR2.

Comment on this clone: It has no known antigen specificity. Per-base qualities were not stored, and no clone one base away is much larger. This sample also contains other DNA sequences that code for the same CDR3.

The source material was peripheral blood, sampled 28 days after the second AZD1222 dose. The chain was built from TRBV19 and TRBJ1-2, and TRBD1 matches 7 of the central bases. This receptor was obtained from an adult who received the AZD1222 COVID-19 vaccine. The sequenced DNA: TGTGCCAGTAGTCCACAGGGGTTCTATGGCTACACCTTC. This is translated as CASSPQGFYGYTF.